This entry lists 21 T cell receptor beta chains sequenced from one sample in a study of cytomegalovirus exposure and HLA in healthy donors. The PCR contained 60 Vbeta and 13 Jbeta primers. Sequencing used immunoSEQ multiplex PCR; TCRdb keeps in-frame clones, though not all of them. The sample contains 150,000 to 160,000 clones, more than 60% of which appear only once. Sequencing was performed on PBMCs. The receptors come from a woman in her thirties or forties in good health and CMV-seronegative.

V gene TRBV5-6 combines with J gene TRBJ1-2; the D gene is possibly TRBD1 (5 bases). V lost 0 bases to trimming and J lost 0 bases, with 12 bases between them. The CDR3 loop spans 16 amino acids. Per the germline V gene, CDR1 is SGHDT and CDR2 is YYEEEE. This CDR3 is CASSLVHRITNYGYTF. CDR3 nucleotide sequence: TGTGCCAGCAGCTTGGTTCACAGGATCACTAACTATGGCTACACCTTC.

This clone was detected once. Different DNA sequences within this sample yield the same CDR3. The chain is built from TRBV10-3 and TRBJ1-5, with 8 bases identical to TRBD1. This CDR3 is built from 14 residues. Germline CDR1 reads ENHRY; CDR2 reads SYGVKD. Unmatched junction bases numbered 3, after V lost 5 bases and J lost 3 bases. Here the CDR3 reads CAISPDRDNQPQHF. The CDR3 DNA sequence: TGTGCCATCAGTCCGGACAGGGACAATCAGCCCCAGCATTTT.

CDR3 nucleotide sequence: TGCGCCAGCAGCTTGGGTGTCGAGTATGGCTACACCTTC. It is translated as CASSLGVEYGYTF. The rearrangement joins TRBV5-1 to TRBJ1-2; D unclear. CDR3 length: 13 amino acids. V lost 0 bases to trimming and J lost 5 bases, with 8 bases between them. CDR1 and CDR2 from the germline V gene are SGHRS and YFSETQ.

The chain couples TRBV11-1 to TRBJ1-2; D gene uncertain. V dropped 3 bases and J dropped 8 bases, with 13 bases sitting between them. Germline-derived CDR1 and CDR2 are SGHAT and FQDESV (reference sequence). CDR3 length: 13 residues. For the CDR3, the DNA is TGTGCCAGCAGCTTTCACCCCAGGTCAGGCTACACCTTC. The encoded protein is CASSFHPRSGYTF.

The genes are TRBV19 and TRBJ2-1, with D possibly being TRBD2 (5 bases). CDR3 length: 15 residues. Trimming took off 3 bases at V and 3 bases at J, with 12 bases between the two ends. From germline, CDR1 is LNHDA and CDR2 SQIVND (reference sequence). The CDR3 DNA is TGTGCCAGTAGTATCGGGTCCCGGGGCTACAATGAGCAGTTCTTC. It codes for CASSIGSRGYNEQFF.

This chain connects TRBV5-1 to TRBJ2-3; TRBD1 agrees at 10 bases. V gave up 3 bases and J gave up 4 bases; unmatched junction bases: 5. This CDR3 contains 15 residues. Germline loops: CDR1 SGHRS, CDR2 YFSETQ. CDR3 nucleotide sequence: TGCGCCAGCAGCTCGGGACAGGGGATCGCAGATACGCAGTATTTT. Translation: CASSSGQGIADTQYF.

On this clone itself: Sequence at one end of the junction differs from germline and may be a read error. This chain uses TRBV6-5 with TRBJ2-7, with D hard to call. The germline gives CDR1 MNHEY, CDR2 SVGAGI. There are 11 residues in the CDR3. CDR3 amino acids: CASRLSSEQYF. CDR3 DNA: TGTGCCAGCAGACTGTCCTCCGAGCAGTACTTC.

In this sample, this clone turned up a few times. The chain has TRBV30 and TRBJ2-7; D not certain. This CDR3 spans 10 amino acids. CDR1 and CDR2 from the germline V gene are GTSNPN and SVGIG (reference sequence). This CDR3 is CALEKGEQYF. CDR3 nucleotide sequence: TGTGCGTTGGAGAAAGGCGAGCAGTACTTC.

The rearrangement joins TRBV19 to TRBJ1-1; 8 nucleotides line up with TRBD1. Per the germline V gene, CDR1 is LNHDA and CDR2 is SQIVND (reference sequence). The CDR3 has 18 amino acids. V lost 2 bases and J lost 0; bases outside the gene matches: 11. This CDR3 is CASSIRQGTRYMNTEAFF. The DNA of the CDR3 is TGTGCCAGTAGTATAAGACAGGGGACTCGATACATGAACACTGAAGCTTTCTTT.

V is TRBV7-9 and J is TRBJ2-5; 9 bases fit TRBD1. With 4 bases clipped from V and 0 bases from J, the junction kept 6 bases outside the gene matches. The V gene's germline CDR1 is SEHNR and CDR2 FQNEAQ (reference sequence). The CDR3 is 16 amino acids. Written as DNA, the CDR3 is TGTGCCAGCAGCTCATACCGGGACAGGGACCAAGAGACCCAGTACTTC. It encodes CASSSYRDRDQETQYF.

The gene calls are TRBV18 and TRBJ2-2, with 8 bases identical to TRBD1. Germline V gives CDR1 KGHSH, CDR2 LQKENI. The CDR3 runs 14 residues. Germline trimming cut 4 bases from V and 7 bases from J; bases unmatched to any gene: 5. The CDR3 DNA reads as TGTGCCAGCTCACTCCGACAGGGGAACGGGGAGCTGTTTTTT. This encodes CASSLRQGNGELFF.

The chain employs TRBV13 and TRBJ1-4; D not certain. This CDR3 contains 12 residues. The V gene's germline CDR1 is PRHDT and CDR2 FYEKMQ (reference sequence). V lost 3 bases, J lost 4 bases, and 3 bases lay in between. The CDR3 sequence is CASSFRNEKLFF. The CDR3 bases are TGTGCCAGCAGCTTCCGTAATGAAAAACTGTTTTTT.

The V call is TRBV6-4, the J call TRBJ2-2; 7 positions agree with TRBD1. This CDR3 is built from 13 residues. V was pared by 4 bases and J by 5 bases, with 1 base of the junction left unmatched. From germline, CDR1 is MRHNA and CDR2 SNTAGT. The CDR3 protein is CASSGQGTGELFF. The CDR3 DNA sequence: TGTGCCAGCAGTGGACAGGGTACCGGGGAGCTGTTTTTT.

The chain couples TRBV2 to TRBJ1-2, with a tentative D call TRBD1 (5 bases). Germline CDR1 is SNHLY and CDR2 is FYNNEI. The CDR3 covers 16 residues. The V and J ends lost 8 bases and 3 bases respectively, with 22 bases between them. The CDR3 nucleotides are TGTGCCAGCTTCGCGAGATTAGACAGCAGCTACTATGGCTACACCTTC. This translates into CASFARLDSSYYGYTF.

This chain connects TRBV5-1 to TRBJ2-5; no firm D call. Germline CDR1 SGHRS, CDR2 YFSETQ. Trimming pared 1 base from V and 9 bases from J, leaving 10 bases between. The CDR3 length is 12 residues. DNA for the CDR3: TGCGCCAGCAGCTTGATAGCCCGGGCCCAGTACTTC. This codes for CASSLIARAQYF. Full variable domain (outside the CDR3, taken from reference TRBV5-1 and TRBJ2-5): KAGVTQTPRYLIKTRGQQVTLSCSPISGHRSVSWYQQTPGQGLQFLFEYFSETQRNKGNFPGRFSGRQFSNSRSEMNVSTLELGDSALYLCASSLIARAQYFGPGTRLLVL.

The genes are TRBV6-5 and TRBJ1-5, with TRBD1 matching 10 bases. The ends lost 4 bases at V and 4 bases at J; junction bases unmatched: 4. Per the germline V gene, CDR1 is MNHEY and CDR2 is SVGAGI. The length of the CDR3 is 15 residues. This CDR3 reads CASSSGTGANQPQHF. Here the CDR3 DNA reads TGTGCCAGCAGTTCCGGGACAGGGGCAAATCAGCCCCAGCATTTT.

The chain is built from TRBV5-6 and TRBJ1-2, with 9 bases lining up with TRBD1. J gave up 3 bases and V 3 bases, and 6 bases lay outside the gene matches. The CDR3 is 15 residues long. Germline V gives CDR1 SGHDT, CDR2 YYEEEE. CDR3 nucleotide sequence: TGTGCCAGCAGCTACCCGGGACAGGGACACTATGGCTACACCTTC. Protein product: CASSYPGQGHYGYTF.

This rearrangement joins TRBV5-6 to TRBJ2-2; 8 nucleotides agree with TRBD1. The germline V gene has CDR1 SGHDT and CDR2 YYEEEE. The CDR3 runs to 16 residues. V was pared by 3 bases and J by 0 bases, with 4 bases of the junction left unmatched. Written as DNA, the CDR3 is TGTGCCAGCAGCTCCTACAGGGGGTCGAACACCGGGGAGCTGTTTTTT. Protein product: CASSSYRGSNTGELFF.

The J gene is TRBJ1-5, the V gene TRBV10-3; D gene unclear. In germline, CDR1 is ENHRY, CDR2 SYGVKD. This CDR3 has 14 residues. The ends were cut back, 0 bases at V and 7 bases at J, with 10 bases in the middle. The CDR3 nucleotides read TGTGCCATCAGTGAGTCCGGCAGGTGGCAGCCCCAGCATTTT. Its protein product is CAISESGRWQPQHF.

V is TRBV19 and J is TRBJ1-1; D is uncertain. V lost 5 bases to trimming and J lost 4 bases, with 14 bases between them. This CDR3 spans 14 amino acids. From germline, CDR1 is LNHDA and CDR2 SQIVND (reference sequence). CDR3 sequence (DNA): TGTGCCAGTAGTGCACAAGGGAGATCCACTGAAGCTTTCTTT. Translating it yields CASSAQGRSTEAFF.

The V and J genes are TRBV6-5 and TRBJ1-5; the D is unclear. Germline V gene lookup returns CDR1 MNHEY and CDR2 SVGAGI. V lost 5 bases to trimming and J lost 4 bases, with 12 bases between them. The CDR3 runs to 14 residues. CDR3 bases: TGTGCCAGCAGTGAGGCAGACGAAAATCAGCCCCAGCATTTT. Protein sequence: CASSEADENQPQHF.